This is a list of T cell receptor beta chains from one sample in a study of spatial heterogeneity in lung cancer. One entry per CDR3 protein, called by TCRdb with MiXCR from the 5' RACE reads. The repertoire holds around 110,000 distinct CDR3 sequences, with over 9% as singletons. The sample here was PBMCs, taken at follow-up. These receptors were taken from a male donor with early-stage non-small cell lung cancer. The conserved cysteine and the conserved F or W are not part of the CDR3 here. Fields, in order: clone size, J gene, D gene, V gene, CDR3 protein. The D gene is left open where the match is weak. Clone size is not always given. Where it is, it says once, few, many or a class for expanded clones.

>few|TRBJ1-2|.|TRBV20-1
SAMGGTGGYT
>few|TRBJ2-7|.|TRBV5-1
ASSVVGAYEQY
>.|TRBJ2-2|.|TRBV18
ASSPLQPTGELF
>.|TRBJ2-7|TRBD1|TRBV10-1
ASSGRTGGVYEQY
>.|TRBJ1-1|.|TRBV6-5
ASSYAGGGIRNTEAF
>many|TRBJ2-3|.|TRBV12-3/TRBV12-4
ASSLKDTQY
>few|TRBJ2-3|TRBD2|TRBV28
ASSLAGGNTDTQY
>few|TRBJ1-1|.|TRBV9
ASSVLDVNTEAF
>many|TRBJ1-5|.|TRBV11-2
ASSLGPRGFGNQPQH
>.|TRBJ2-5|.|TRBV18
ASSRRPGNQETQY
>.|TRBJ1-2|TRBD1|TRBV12-3/TRBV12-4
ASSRDSRYT
>many|TRBJ2-1|TRBD2|TRBV5-1
ASSLARTSGGFDSYNEQF
>.|TRBJ1-5|TRBD1|TRBV18
ASSPPRTGANQPQH
>.|TRBJ2-6|.|TRBV4-3
ASSQEGSVSGANVLT
>many|TRBJ2-3|.|TRBV29-1
SVEPASTDTQY
>.|TRBJ2-1|.|TRBV6-5
ASSTLYNEQF
>few|TRBJ2-2|TRBD2|TRBV9
ASGTIGGGELF